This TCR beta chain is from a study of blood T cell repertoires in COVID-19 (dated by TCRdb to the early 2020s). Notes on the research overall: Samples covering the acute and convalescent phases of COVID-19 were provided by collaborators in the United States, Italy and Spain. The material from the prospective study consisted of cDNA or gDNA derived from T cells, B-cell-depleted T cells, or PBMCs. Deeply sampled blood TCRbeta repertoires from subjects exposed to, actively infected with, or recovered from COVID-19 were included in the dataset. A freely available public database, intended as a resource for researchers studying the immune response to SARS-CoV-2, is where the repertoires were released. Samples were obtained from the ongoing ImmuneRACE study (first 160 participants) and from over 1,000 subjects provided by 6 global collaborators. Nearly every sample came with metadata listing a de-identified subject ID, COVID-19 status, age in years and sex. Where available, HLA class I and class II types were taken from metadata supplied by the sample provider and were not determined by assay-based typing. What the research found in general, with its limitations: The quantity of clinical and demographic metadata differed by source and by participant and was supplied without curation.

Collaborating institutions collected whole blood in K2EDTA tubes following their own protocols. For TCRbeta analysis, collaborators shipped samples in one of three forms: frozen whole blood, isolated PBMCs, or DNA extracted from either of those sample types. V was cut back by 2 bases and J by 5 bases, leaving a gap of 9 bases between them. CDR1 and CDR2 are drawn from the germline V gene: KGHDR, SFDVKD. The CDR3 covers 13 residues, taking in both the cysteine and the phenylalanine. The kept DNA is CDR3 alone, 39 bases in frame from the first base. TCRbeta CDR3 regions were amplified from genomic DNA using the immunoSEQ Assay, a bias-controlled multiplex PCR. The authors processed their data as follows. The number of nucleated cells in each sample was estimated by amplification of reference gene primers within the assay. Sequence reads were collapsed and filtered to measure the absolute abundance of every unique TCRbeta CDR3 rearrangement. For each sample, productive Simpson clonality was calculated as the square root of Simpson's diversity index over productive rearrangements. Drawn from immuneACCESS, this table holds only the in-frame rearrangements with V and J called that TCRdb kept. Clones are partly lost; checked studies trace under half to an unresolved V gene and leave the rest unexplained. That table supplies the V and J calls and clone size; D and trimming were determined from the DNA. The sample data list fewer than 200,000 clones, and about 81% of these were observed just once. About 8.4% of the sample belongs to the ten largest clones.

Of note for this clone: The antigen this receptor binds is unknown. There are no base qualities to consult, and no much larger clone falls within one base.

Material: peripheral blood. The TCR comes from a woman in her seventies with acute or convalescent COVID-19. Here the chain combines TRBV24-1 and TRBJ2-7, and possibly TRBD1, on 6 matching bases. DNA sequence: TGTGCCACCAGTGATTCTCACAGGGACGAGCAGTACTTC. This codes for CATSDSHRDEQYF.